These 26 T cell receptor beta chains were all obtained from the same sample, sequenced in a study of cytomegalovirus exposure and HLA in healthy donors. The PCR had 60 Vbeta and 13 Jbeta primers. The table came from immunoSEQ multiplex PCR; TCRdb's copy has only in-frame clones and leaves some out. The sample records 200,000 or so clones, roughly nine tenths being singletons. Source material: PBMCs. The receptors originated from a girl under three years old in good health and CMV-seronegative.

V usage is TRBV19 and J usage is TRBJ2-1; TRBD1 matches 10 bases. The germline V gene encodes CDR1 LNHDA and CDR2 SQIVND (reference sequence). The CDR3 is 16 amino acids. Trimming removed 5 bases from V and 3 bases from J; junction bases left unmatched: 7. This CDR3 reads CASSPIRDRGYNEQFF. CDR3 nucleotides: TGTGCCAGTAGTCCGATCCGGGACAGGGGCTACAATGAGCAGTTCTTC.

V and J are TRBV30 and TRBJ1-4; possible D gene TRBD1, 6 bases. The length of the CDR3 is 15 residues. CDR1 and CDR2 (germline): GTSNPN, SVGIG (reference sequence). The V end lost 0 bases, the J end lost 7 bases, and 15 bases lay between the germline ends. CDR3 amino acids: CAWSVSGGSGEKLFF. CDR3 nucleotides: TGTGCCTGGAGTGTTAGCGGGGGCTCGGGTGAAAAACTGTTTTTT.

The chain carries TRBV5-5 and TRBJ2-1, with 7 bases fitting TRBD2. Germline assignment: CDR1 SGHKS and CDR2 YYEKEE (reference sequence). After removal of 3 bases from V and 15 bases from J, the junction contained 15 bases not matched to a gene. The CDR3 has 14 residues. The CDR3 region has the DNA TGTGCCAGCAGCTCACCAGATCTAGCGGACCCCTTGTTCTTC. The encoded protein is CASSSPDLADPLFF.

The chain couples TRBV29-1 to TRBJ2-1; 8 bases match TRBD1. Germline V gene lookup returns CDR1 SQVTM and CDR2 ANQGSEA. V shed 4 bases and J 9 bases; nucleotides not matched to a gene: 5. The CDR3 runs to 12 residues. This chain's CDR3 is CSVVPGGSEQFF. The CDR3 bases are TGCAGCGTTGTTCCAGGGGGCAGTGAGCAGTTCTTC.

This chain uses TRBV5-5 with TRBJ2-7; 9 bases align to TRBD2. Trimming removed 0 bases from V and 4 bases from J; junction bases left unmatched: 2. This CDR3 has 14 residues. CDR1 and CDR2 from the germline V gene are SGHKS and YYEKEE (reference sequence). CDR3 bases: TGTGCCAGCAGCTTGGTTAGCGGGAGTTACGAGCAGTACTTC. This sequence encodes CASSLVSGSYEQYF.

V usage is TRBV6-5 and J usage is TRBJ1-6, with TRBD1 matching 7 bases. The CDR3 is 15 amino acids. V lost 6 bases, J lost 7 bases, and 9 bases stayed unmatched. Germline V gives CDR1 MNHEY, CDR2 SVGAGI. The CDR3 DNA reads TGTGCCAGCAGCCCGACAGGGTTGTCGAATTCACCCCTCCACTTT. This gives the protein CASSPTGLSNSPLHF.

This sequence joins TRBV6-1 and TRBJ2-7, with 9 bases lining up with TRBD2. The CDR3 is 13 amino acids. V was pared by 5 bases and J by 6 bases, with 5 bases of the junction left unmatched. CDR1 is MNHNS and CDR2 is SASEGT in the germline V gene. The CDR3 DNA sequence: TGTGCCAGCAGTTTGAGCGGGGGGCCCGAGCAGTACTTC. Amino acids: CASSLSGGPEQYF.

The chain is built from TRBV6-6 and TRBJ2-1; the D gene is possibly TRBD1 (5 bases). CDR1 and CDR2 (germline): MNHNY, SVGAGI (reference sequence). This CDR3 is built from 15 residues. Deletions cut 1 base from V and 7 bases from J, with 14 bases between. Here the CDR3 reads CASSYFSGIRNEQFF. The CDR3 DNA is TGTGCCAGCAGTTACTTCTCAGGGATTCGGAATGAGCAGTTCTTC.

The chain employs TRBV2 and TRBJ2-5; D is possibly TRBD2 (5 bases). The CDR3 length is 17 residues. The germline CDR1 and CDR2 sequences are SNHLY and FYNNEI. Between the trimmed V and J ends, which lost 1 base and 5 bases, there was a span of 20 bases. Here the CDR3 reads CASSEGGPSGTRETQYF. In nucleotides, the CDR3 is TGTGCCAGCAGTGAAGGCGGGCCCTCAGGCACAAGGGAGACCCAGTACTTC.

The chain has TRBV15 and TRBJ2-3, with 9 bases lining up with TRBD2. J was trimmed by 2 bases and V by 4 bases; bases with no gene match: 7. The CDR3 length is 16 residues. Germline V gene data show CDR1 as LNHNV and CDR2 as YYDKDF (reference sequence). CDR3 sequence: CATSIIAGALTDTQYF. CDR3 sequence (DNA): TGTGCCACCAGCATAATAGCGGGGGCCCTCACAGATACGCAGTATTTT.

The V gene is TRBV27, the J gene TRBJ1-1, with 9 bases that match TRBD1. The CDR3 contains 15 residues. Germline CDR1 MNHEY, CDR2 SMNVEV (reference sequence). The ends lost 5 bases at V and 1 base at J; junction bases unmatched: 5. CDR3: CASSHGTGTNTEAFF. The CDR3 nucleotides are TGTGCCAGCAGTCACGGGACAGGGACGAACACTGAAGCTTTCTTT.

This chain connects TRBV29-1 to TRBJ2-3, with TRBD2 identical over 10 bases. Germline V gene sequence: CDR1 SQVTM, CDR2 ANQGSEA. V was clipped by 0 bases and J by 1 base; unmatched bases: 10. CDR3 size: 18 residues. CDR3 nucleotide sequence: TGCAGCGTTGAAGAACCAGCGGGAGGGCGGAGCGGCACAGATACGCAGTATTTT. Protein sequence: CSVEEPAGGRSGTDTQYF.

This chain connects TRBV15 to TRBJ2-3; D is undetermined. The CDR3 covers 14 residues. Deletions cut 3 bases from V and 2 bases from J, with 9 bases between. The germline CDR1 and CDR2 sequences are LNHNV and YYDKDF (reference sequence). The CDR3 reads CATSSYLDTDTQYF. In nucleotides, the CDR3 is TGTGCCACCAGCAGCTACCTAGACACAGATACGCAGTATTTT.

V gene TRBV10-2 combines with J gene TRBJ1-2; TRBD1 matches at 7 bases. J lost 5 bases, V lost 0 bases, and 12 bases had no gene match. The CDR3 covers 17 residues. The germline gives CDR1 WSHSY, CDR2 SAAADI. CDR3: CASSESLRQGGEYGYTF. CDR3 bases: TGCGCCAGCAGTGAGTCCCTTAGACAGGGAGGTGAATATGGCTACACCTTC.

Written as DNA, the CDR3 is TGTGCCAGCAGCCCGCTGACTAGAGGCACAGATACGCAGTATTTT. Translated, it gives CASSPLTRGTDTQYF. The rearrangement joins TRBV7-3 to TRBJ2-3; tentative D call: TRBD2 (6 bases). V was shortened by 5 bases and J by 1 base, with 13 bases between the two germline ends. This CDR3 region has 15 residues. In germline, CDR1 is SGHTA, CDR2 FQGTGA.

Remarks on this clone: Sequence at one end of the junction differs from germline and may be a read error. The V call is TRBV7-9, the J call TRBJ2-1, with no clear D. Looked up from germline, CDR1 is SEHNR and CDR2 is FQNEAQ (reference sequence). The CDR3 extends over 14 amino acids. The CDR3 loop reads CSSSLTSNYNEQFF. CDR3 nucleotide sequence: TGTTCCAGCAGCTTAACGAGTAATTACAATGAGCAGTTCTTC.

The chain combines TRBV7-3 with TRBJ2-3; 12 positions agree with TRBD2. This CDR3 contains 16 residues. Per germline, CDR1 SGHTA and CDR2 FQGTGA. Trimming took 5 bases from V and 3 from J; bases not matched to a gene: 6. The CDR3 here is CASSLLAGGNTDTQYF. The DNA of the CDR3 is TGTGCCAGCAGCCTTCTAGCGGGGGGGAATACAGATACGCAGTATTTT.

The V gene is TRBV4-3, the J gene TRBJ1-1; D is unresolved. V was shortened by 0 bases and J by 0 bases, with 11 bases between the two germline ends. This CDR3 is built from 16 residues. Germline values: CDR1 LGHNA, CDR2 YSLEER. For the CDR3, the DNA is TGCGCCAGCAGCCAAGATCGGTTCCCGGTGAACACTGAAGCTTTCTTT. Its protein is CASSQDRFPVNTEAFF.

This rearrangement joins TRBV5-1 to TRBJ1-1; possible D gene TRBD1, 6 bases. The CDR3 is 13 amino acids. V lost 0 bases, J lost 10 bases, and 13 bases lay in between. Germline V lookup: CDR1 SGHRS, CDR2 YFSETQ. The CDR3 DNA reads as TGCGCCAGCAGCTTGGACACCAGGGGCGGAGCTTTCTTT. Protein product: CASSLDTRGGAFF. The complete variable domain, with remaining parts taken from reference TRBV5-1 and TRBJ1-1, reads KAGVTQTPRYLIKTRGQQVTLSCSPISGHRSVSWYQQTPGQGLQFLFEYFSETQRNKGNFPGRFSGRQFSNSRSEMNVSTLELGDSALYLCASSLDTRGGAFFGQGTRLTVV.

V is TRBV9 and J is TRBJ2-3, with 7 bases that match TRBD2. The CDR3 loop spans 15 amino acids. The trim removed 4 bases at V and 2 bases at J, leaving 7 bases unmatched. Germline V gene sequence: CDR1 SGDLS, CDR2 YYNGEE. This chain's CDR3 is CASSPSGLITDTQYF. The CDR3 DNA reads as TGTGCCAGCAGCCCATCGGGACTAATCACAGATACGCAGTATTTT.

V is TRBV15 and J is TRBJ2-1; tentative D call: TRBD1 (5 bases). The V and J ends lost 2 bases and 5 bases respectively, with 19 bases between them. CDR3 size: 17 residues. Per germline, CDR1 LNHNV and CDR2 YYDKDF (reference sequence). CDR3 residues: CATSRHLGNDRDNEQFF. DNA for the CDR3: TGTGCCACCAGCAGACACTTGGGCAACGACAGAGACAATGAGCAGTTCTTC.

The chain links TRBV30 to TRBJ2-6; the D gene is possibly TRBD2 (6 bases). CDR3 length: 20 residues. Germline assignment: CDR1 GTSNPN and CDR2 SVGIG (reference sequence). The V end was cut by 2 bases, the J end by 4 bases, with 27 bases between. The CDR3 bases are TGTGCCTGGAGTTATTCTCTACGAGCGGCAGGCGCGGGGGGGGCCAACGTCCTGACTTTC. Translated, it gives CAWSYSLRAAGAGGANVLTF.

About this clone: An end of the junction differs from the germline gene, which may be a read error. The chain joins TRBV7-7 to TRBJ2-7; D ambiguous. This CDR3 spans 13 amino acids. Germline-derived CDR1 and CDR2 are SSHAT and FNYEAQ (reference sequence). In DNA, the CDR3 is TGTGCTAGCAGCTCCTCGGTATCTTCCGAGCAGTACTTC. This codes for CASSSSVSSEQYF.

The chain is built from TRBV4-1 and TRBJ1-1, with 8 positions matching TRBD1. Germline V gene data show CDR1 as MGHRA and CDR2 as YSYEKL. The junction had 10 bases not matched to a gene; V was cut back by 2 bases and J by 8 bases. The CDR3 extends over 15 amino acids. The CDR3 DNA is TGCGCCAGCAGCCAAACAAGACAGGGGTCTTTAGAAGCTTTCTTT. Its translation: CASSQTRQGSLEAFF.

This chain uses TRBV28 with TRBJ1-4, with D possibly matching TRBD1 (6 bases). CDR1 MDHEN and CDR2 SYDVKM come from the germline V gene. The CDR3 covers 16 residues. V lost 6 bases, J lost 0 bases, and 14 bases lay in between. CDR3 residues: CASRLQGGATNEKLFF. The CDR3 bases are TGTGCCAGCAGATTACAGGGAGGGGCAACTAATGAAAAACTGTTTTTT.

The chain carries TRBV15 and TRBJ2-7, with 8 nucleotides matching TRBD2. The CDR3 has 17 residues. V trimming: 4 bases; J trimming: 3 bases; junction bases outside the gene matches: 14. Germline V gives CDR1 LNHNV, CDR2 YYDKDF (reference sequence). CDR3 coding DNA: TGTGCCACCAGCACTTATCCGGGACTAGAAACCGACTACGAGCAGTACTTC. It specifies CATSTYPGLETDYEQYF.